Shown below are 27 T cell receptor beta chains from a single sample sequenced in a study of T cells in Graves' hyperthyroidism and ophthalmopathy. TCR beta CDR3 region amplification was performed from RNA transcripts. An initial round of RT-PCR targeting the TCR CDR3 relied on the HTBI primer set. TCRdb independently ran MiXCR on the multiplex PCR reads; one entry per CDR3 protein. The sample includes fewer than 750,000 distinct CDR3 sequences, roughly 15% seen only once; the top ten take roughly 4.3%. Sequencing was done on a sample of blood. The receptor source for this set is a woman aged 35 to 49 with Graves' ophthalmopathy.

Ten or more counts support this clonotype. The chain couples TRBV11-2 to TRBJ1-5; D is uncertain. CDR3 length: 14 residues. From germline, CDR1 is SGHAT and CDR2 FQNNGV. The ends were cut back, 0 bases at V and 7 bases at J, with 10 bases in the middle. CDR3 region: CASSLDGPRQPQHF. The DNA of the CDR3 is TGTGCCAGCAGCTTAGACGGGCCAAGGCAGCCCCAGCATTTT.

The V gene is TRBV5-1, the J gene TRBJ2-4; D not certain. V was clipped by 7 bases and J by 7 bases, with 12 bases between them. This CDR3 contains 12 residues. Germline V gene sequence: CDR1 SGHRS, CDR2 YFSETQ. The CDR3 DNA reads TGCGCCAGCTCCATGACCAGGAACATTCAGTACTTC. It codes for CASSMTRNIQYF.

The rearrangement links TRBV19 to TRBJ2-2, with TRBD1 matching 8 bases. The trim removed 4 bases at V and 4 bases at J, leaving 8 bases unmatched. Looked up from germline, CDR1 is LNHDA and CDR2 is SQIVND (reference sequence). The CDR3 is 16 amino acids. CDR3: CASSTLQGAGTGELFF. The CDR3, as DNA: TGTGCCAGTAGTACCCTGCAGGGGGCCGGCACCGGGGAGCTGTTTTTT. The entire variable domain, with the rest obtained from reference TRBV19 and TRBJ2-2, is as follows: DGGITQSPKYLFRKEGQNVTLSCEQNLNHDAMYWYRQDPGQGLRLIYYSQIVNDFQKGDIAEGYSVSREKKESFPLTVTSAQKNPTAFYLCASSTLQGAGTGELFFGEGSRLTVL.

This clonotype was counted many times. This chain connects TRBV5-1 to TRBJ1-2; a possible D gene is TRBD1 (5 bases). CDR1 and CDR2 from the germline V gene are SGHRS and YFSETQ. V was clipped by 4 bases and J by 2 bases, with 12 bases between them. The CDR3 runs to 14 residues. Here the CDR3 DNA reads TGCGCCAGCAGCCCGGACATTGGGAACTATGGCTACACCTTC. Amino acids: CASSPDIGNYGYTF.

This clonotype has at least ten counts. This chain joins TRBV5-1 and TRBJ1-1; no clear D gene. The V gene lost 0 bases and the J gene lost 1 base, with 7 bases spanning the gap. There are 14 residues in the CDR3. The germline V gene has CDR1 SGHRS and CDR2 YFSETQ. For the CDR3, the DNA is TGCGCCAGCAGCTTGGCCACAGCGAACACTGAAGCTTTCTTT. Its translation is CASSLATANTEAFF.

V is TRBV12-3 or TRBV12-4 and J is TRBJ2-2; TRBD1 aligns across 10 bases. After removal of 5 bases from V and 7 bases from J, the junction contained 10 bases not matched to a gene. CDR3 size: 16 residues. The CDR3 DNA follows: TGTGCCAGCAGTCCCCGGGACAGGGGTGATGTCGGGGAGCTGTTTTTT. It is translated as CASSPRDRGDVGELFF.

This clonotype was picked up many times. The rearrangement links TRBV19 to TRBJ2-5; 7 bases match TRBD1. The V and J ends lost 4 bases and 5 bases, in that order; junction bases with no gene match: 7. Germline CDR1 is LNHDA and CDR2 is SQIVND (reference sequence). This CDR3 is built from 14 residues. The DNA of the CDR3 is TGTGCCAGTAGTACAACTCACAGGGGTGAGACCCAGTACTTC. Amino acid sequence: CASSTTHRGETQYF.

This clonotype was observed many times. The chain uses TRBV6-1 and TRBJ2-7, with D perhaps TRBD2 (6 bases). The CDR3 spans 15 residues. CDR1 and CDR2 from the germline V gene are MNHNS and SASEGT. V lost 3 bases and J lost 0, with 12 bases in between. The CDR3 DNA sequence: TGTGCCAGCAGTGAGGGACTGAGGAGCTCCTACGAGCAGTACTTC. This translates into CASSEGLRSSYEQYF.

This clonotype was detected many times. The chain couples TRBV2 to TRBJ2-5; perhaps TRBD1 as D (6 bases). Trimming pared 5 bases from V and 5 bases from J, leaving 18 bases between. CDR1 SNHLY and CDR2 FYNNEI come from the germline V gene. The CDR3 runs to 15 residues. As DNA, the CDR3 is TGTGCCAGCAGTACCTTGGGGGCGCGTTGGGAGACCCAGTACTTC. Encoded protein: CASSTLGARWETQYF.

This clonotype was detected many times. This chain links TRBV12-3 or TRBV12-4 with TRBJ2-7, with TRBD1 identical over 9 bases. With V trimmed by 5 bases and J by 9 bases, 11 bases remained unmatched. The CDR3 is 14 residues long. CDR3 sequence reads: CASSRGTGFERQYF. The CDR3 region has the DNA TGTGCCAGCAGTCGGGGGACAGGGTTCGAGCGGCAGTACTTC.

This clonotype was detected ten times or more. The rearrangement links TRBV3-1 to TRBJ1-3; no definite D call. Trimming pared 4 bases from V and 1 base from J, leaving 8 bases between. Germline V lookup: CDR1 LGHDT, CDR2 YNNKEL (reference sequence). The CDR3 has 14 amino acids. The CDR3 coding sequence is TGTGCCAGCAGCCCCCAAGGATCTGGAAACACCATATATTTT. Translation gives CASSPQGSGNTIYF. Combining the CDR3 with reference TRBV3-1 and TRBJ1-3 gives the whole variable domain DTAVSQTPKYLVTQMGNDKSIKCEQNLGHDTMYWYKQDSKKFLKIMFSYNNKELIINETVPNRFSPKSPDKAHLNLHINSLELGDSAVYFCASSPQGSGNTIYFGEGSWLTVV.

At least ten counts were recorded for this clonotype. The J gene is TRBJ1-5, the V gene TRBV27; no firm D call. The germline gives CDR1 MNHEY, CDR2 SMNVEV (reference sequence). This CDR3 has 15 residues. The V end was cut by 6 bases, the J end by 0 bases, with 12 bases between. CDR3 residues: CASRITTDSNQPQHF. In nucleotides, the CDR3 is TGTGCCAGCAGGATAACGACGGATAGCAATCAGCCCCAGCATTTT.

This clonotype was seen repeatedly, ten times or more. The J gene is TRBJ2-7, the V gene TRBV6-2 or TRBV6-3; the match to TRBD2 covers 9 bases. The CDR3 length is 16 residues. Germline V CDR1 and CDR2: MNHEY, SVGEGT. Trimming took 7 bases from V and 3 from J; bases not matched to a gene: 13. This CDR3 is CASIASGKSLYYEQYF. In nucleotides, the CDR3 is TGTGCCAGCATCGCTAGCGGGAAATCACTATACTACGAGCAGTACTTC.

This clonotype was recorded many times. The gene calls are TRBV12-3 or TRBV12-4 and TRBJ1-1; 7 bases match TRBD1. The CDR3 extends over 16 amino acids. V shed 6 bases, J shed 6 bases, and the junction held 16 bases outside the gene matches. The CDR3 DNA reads TGTGCCAGCAGGCCCCACAGGGGCGGAATGGTCGCTGAAGCTTTCTTT. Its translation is CASRPHRGGMVAEAFF.

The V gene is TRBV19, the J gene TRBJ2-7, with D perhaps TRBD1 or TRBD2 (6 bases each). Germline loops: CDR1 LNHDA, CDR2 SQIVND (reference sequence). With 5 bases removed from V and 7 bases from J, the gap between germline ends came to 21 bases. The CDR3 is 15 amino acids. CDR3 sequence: CASSATGTGGREQYF. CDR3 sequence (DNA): TGTGCCAGTAGTGCCACCGGGACTGGGGGCCGGGAGCAGTACTTC.

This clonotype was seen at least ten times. The CDR3 here is CASSPLRQETQYF. The DNA for the CDR3 is TGTGCCAGCAGCCCCTTGAGGCAGGAGACCCAGTACTTC. This rearrangement joins TRBV9 to TRBJ2-5; no clear D. In germline, CDR1 is SGDLS, CDR2 YYNGEE. V was trimmed by 4 bases and J by 5 bases, leaving 12 bases between them. CDR3 length: 13 amino acids. Filled out from reference TRBV9 and TRBJ2-5, the complete variable domain reads DSGVTQTPKHLITATGQRVTLRCSPRSGDLSVYWYQQSLDQGLQFLIQYYNGEERAKGNILERFSAQQFPDLHSELNLSSLELGDSALYFCASSPLRQETQYFGPGTRLLVL.

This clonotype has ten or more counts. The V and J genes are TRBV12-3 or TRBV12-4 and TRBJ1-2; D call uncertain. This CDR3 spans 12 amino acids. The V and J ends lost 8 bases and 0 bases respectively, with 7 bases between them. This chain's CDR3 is CASVAANYGYTF. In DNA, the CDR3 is TGTGCCAGCGTAGCAGCTAACTATGGCTACACCTTC.

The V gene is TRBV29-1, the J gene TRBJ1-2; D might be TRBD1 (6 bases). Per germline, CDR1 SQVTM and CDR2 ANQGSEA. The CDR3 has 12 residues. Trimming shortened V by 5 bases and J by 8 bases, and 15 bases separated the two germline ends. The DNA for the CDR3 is TGCAGCGTTCCTACAGGGTTCGGGGGCTACACCTTC. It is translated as CSVPTGFGGYTF.

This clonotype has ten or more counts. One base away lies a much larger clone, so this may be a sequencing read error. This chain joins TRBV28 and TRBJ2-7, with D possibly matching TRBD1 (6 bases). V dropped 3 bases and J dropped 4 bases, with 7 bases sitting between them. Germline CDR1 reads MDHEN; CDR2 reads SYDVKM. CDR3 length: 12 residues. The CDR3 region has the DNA TGTGCCAGCAGTTTCGGACAGTACGAGCAGTACTTC. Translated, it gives CASSFGQYEQYF.

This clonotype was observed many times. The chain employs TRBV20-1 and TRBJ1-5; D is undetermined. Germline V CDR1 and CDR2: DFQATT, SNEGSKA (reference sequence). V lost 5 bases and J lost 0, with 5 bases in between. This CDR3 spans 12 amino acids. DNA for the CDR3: TGCAGTGCTGGATATAGCAATCAGCCCCAGCATTTT. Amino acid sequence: CSAGYSNQPQHF.

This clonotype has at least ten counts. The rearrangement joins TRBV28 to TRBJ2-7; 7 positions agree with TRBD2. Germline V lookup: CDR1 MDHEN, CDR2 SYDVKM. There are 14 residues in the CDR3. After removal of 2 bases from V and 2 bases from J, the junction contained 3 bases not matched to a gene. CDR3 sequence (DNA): TGTGCCAGCAGTTTAGGGAGGGATACCTACGAGCAGTACTTC. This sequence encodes CASSLGRDTYEQYF.

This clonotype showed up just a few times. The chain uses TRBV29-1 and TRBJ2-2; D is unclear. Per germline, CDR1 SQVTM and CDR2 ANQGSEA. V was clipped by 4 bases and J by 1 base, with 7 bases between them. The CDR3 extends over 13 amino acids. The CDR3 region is CSVGGLNTGELFF. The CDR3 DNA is TGCAGCGTTGGGGGTTTGAACACCGGGGAGCTGTTTTTT.

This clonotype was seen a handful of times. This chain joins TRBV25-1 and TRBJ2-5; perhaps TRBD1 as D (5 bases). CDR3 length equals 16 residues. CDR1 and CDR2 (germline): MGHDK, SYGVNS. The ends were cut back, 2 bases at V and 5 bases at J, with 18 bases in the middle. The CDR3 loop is CASSEGSQGGVETQYF. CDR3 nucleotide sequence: TGTGCCAGCAGTGAAGGATCGCAGGGCGGAGTCGAGACCCAGTACTTC.

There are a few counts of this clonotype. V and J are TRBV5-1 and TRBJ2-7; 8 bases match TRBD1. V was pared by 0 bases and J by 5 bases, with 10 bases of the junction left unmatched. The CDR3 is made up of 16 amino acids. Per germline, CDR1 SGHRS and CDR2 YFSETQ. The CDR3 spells CASSLARRTGRHEQYF. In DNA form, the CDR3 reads TGCGCCAGCAGCTTGGCCCGGAGGACAGGGCGCCACGAGCAGTACTTC.

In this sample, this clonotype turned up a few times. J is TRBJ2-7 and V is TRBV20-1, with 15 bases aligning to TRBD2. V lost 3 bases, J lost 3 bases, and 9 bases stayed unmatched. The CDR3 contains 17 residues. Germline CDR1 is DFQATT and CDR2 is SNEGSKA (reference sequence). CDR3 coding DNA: TGCAGTGCTAGGGGACTAGCGGGAGGAAAAATGGTCTACGAGCAGTACTTC. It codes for CSARGLAGGKMVYEQYF.

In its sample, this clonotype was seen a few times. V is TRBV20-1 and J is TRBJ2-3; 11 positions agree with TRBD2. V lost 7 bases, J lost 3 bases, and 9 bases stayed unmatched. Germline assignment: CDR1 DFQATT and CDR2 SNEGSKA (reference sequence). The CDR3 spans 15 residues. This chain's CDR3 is CSGTKLAGVTDTQYF. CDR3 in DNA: TGCAGTGGGACTAAACTAGCGGGAGTAACAGATACGCAGTATTTT.

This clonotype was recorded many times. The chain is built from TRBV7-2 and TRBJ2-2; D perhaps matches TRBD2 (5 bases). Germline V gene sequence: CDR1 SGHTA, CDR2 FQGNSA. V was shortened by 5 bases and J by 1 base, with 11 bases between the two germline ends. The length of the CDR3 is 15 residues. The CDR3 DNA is TGTGCCAGCAGCCGGGCGAGCGGGAACACCGGGGAGCTGTTTTTT. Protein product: CASSRASGNTGELFF.